The 20 T cell receptor beta chains reported below all come from one sample, sequenced in a study of cytomegalovirus exposure and HLA in healthy donors. The study ran its PCR with 60 Vbeta and 13 Jbeta primers. Sequencing used immunoSEQ multiplex PCR; TCRdb keeps in-frame clones, though not all of them. The data hold 90,000 to 150,000 clones, with over 8.5% observed a single time. Source material: PBMCs. The receptors were sampled from a middle-aged woman in good health and CMV-seropositive.

The gene calls are TRBV9 and TRBJ2-1, with 8 bases lining up with TRBD2. The CDR3 covers 14 residues. With V trimmed by 4 bases and J by 9 bases, 9 bases remained unmatched. Per the germline V gene, CDR1 is SGDLS and CDR2 is YYNGEE. The CDR3 sequence is CASSPGTSRIEQFF. The DNA of the CDR3 is TGTGCCAGCAGCCCCGGGACTAGTAGGATTGAGCAGTTCTTC.

CDR3 DNA: TGCAGCGTTGGGACAGAATACGAGCAGTACTTC. Translating it yields CSVGTEYEQYF. The genes are TRBV29-1 and TRBJ2-7; perhaps TRBD1 as D (6 bases). CDR3 length: 11 amino acids. Germline CDR1 reads SQVTM; CDR2 reads ANQGSEA. The V gene lost 4 bases and the J gene lost 4 bases, with 8 bases spanning the gap.

This clone was seen only a few times. The chain links TRBV5-4 to TRBJ1-1; TRBD1 is a possible D gene (5 bases). Per the germline V gene, CDR1 is SGHNT and CDR2 is YYREEE (reference sequence). The CDR3 consists of 17 residues. V lost 0 bases and J lost 0, with 15 bases in between. The CDR3 is CASSLGGGSLMNTEAFF. The CDR3 bases are TGTGCCAGCAGCTTGGGGGGCGGGAGCCTAATGAACACTGAAGCTTTCTTT.

The DNA for the CDR3 is TGTGCCAGCAGTGACCCCGGGACAGGGCACGAGCAGTACTTC. It specifies CASSDPGTGHEQYF. The J gene is TRBJ2-7, the V gene TRBV6-1, with 9 bases aligning to TRBD1. CDR1 MNHNS and CDR2 SASEGT come from the germline V gene. V lost 3 bases and J lost 5; bases outside the gene matches: 5. The CDR3 runs to 14 residues.

This clone was picked up a small number of times. This sequence joins TRBV30 and TRBJ2-3; 13 nucleotides match TRBD2. Germline lookup yields CDR1 GTSNPN and CDR2 SVGIG (reference sequence). This CDR3 comprises 15 residues. V gave up 2 bases and J gave up 7 bases; unmatched junction bases: 6. The CDR3 DNA is TGTGCCTGGAGTTCCGGGACTAGCGGGGCAAATACGCAGTATTTT. Translated: CAWSSGTSGANTQYF. The full variable domain, rest sourced from reference TRBV30 and TRBJ2-3, is SQTIHQWPATLVQPVGSPLSLECTVEGTSNPNLYWYRQAAGRGLQLLFYSVGIGQISSEVPQNLSASRPQDRQFILSSKKLLLSDSGFYLCAWSSGTSGANTQYFGPGTRLTVL.

The chain combines TRBV6-5 with TRBJ2-7; D is uncertain. V was trimmed by 5 bases and J by 1 base, leaving 12 bases between them. Germline CDR1 MNHEY, CDR2 SVGAGI. The CDR3 length is 14 residues. In DNA form, the CDR3 reads TGTGCCAGCAGTGACGGGTTTGAGTCCTACGAGCAGTACTTC. As protein: CASSDGFESYEQYF.

The J gene is TRBJ1-2, the V gene TRBV4-3; 8 bases agree with TRBD1. CDR1 is LGHNA, CDR2 YSLEER, per germline. The CDR3 loop spans 15 amino acids. Losses at the gene ends were 4 bases for V and 2 bases for J; bases not matched to a gene: 6. The CDR3 DNA sequence: TGCGCCAGCAGCCTAAGACAGGGGCCCAACTATGGCTACACCTTC. Amino acid sequence: CASSLRQGPNYGYTF.

A few counts support this clone. The J gene is TRBJ1-4, the V gene TRBV28; no clear D gene. CDR3 length: 14 amino acids. Germline V lookup: CDR1 MDHEN, CDR2 SYDVKM. Trimming pared 2 bases from V and 3 bases from J, leaving 7 bases between. CDR3 region: CASSLRVANEKLFF. The DNA for the CDR3 is TGTGCCAGCAGTTTACGGGTAGCTAATGAAAAACTGTTTTTT. Looking up the rest from reference TRBV28 and TRBJ1-4 gives the full variable domain: DVKVTQSSRYLVKRTGEKVFLECVQDMDHENMFWYRQDPGLGLRLIYFSYDVKMKEKGDIPEGYSVSREKKERFSLILESASTNQTSMYLCASSLRVANEKLFFGSGTQLSVL.

This clone was picked up a small number of times. The chain uses TRBV27 and TRBJ2-7; 7 positions match TRBD1. The germline CDR1 and CDR2 sequences are MNHEY and SMNVEV (reference sequence). J lost 3 bases, V lost 2 bases, and 4 bases had no gene match. The CDR3 is 14 residues long. The CDR3, as DNA: TGTGCCAGCAGTTTAAGACAGGGATACTACGAGCAGTACTTC. Amino acid sequence: CASSLRQGYYEQYF.

J is TRBJ1-2 and V is TRBV28; possibly TRBD1 for D (5 bases). The CDR3 sequence is 14 residues long. Per germline, CDR1 MDHEN and CDR2 SYDVKM. The V end was cut by 2 bases, the J end by 3 bases, with 10 bases between. As DNA, the CDR3 is TGTGCCAGCAGTTTAGGGGCCGAGGACTATGGCTACACCTTC. This sequence encodes CASSLGAEDYGYTF.

V gene TRBV10-2 combines with J gene TRBJ2-7; the match to TRBD2 covers 13 bases. The V gene end was trimmed by 4 bases and the J gene end by 6 bases; junction bases not matched to a gene: 3. CDR3 length equals 14 residues. Germline V gene sequence: CDR1 WSHSY, CDR2 SAAADI. The CDR3 loop reads CASSGGLAGLEQYF. In DNA, the CDR3 is TGCGCCAGCAGTGGGGGACTAGCGGGGCTCGAGCAGTACTTC.

This clone was recorded a few times. V gene TRBV6-5 combines with J gene TRBJ2-7, with 8 bases matching TRBD1. This CDR3 is 13 amino acids long. V gave up 5 bases and J gave up 3 bases; unmatched junction bases: 3. CDR1 MNHEY and CDR2 SVGAGI come from the germline V gene. CDR3 nucleotides: TGTGCCAGCAGTGCGACAGGGGACTACGAGCAGTACTTC. Amino acid sequence: CASSATGDYEQYF.

Only a few counts were recorded for this clone. The chain joins TRBV5-4 to TRBJ1-2, with D uncertain. The germline gives CDR1 SGHNT, CDR2 YYREEE (reference sequence). The CDR3 is made up of 13 amino acids. Deletions cut 4 bases from V and 0 bases from J, with 7 bases between. Written as DNA, the CDR3 is TGTGCCAGCAGCCTGGTTACTAACTATGGCTACACCTTC. It yields the protein CASSLVTNYGYTF.

This clone was counted between two and nine times. This chain connects TRBV11-3 to TRBJ2-2; D may be TRBD1 (6 bases). The CDR3 has 14 amino acids. Germline CDR1 reads SGHNT; CDR2 reads YENEEA. The V gene lost 3 bases and the J gene lost 7 bases, with 12 bases spanning the gap. CDR3 sequence reads: CASSLNRASGELFF. CDR3 DNA: TGTGCCAGCAGCTTGAACAGGGCGAGCGGGGAGCTGTTTTTT.

This clone turned up a few times. V and J are TRBV6-6 and TRBJ2-1; 8 bases fit TRBD2. The germline V gene encodes CDR1 MNHNY and CDR2 SVGAGI (reference sequence). The CDR3 is 16 amino acids. The V segment lost 5 bases and the J segment 6 bases; nucleotides outside the gene matches: 12. The DNA of the CDR3 is TGTGCCAGCAGTCCCCGGAAAGCGGGGGTTTCCAATGAGCAGTTCTTC. It specifies CASSPRKAGVSNEQFF.

This clone has a single count. Other nucleotide sequences from this sample produce the same CDR3. This chain connects TRBV6-1 to TRBJ1-1, with D hard to call. This CDR3 is 13 amino acids long. Germline V gives CDR1 MNHNS, CDR2 SASEGT. V lost 6 bases and J 1 base, leaving 9 bases between the germline ends. The CDR3 DNA reads TGTGCCAGCAGAGGAGCGAAGAACACTGAAGCTTTCTTT. This translates into CASRGAKNTEAFF.

This sequence joins TRBV19 and TRBJ2-3; the match to TRBD1 covers 7 bases. The CDR3 runs to 15 residues. Unmatched junction bases numbered 3, after V lost 0 bases and J lost 3 bases. The V gene's germline CDR1 is LNHDA and CDR2 SQIVND (reference sequence). The CDR3 protein is CASSIEGRGTDTQYF. In nucleotides, the CDR3 is TGTGCCAGTAGTATAGAAGGCAGGGGGACAGATACGCAGTATTTT.

The CDR3 coding sequence is TGTGCCTGGAGAACCGTGGGACAGAGGGATCAGCCCCAGCATTTT. It is translated as CAWRTVGQRDQPQHF. This chain connects TRBV30 to TRBJ1-5; 7 bases align to TRBD1. The trim removed 3 bases at V and 5 bases at J, leaving 10 bases unmatched. Germline V gives CDR1 GTSNPN, CDR2 SVGIG (reference sequence). This CDR3 comprises 15 residues.

In its sample, this clone was seen a few times. This chain links TRBV21-1 with TRBJ2-7; no check of the table's D call, TRBD1, against the DNA was made. TRBV21-1 is shown as a pseudogene. The CDR3 has 16 residues. The CDR3 coding sequence is TGTGCCAGCAGTTCTAACAGGGACAGGGAATCCTACGAGCAGTACTTC. Amino acid sequence: CASSSNRDRESYEQYF.

Only a few counts were recorded for this clone. The V call is TRBV6-1, the J call TRBJ2-7, with 11 positions matching TRBD1. The CDR3 loop spans 14 amino acids. Germline CDR1 is MNHNS and CDR2 is SASEGT. Trimming at V came to 6 bases and at J to 4 bases, leaving 5 bases not matched to a gene. The CDR3 bases are TGTGCCAGCAGAATGGACAGGGGGCGTTACGAGCAGTACTTC. It yields the protein CASRMDRGRYEQYF.